The clone carrying this T cell receptor beta chain was picked up many times. Its antigen is currently unknown. These data are taken from a study of CD8 T cells in ankylosing spondylitis. Germline assignment: CDR1 DFQATT and CDR2 SNEGSKA (reference sequence). The CDR3 runs to 20 residues. V lost 1 base, J lost 10 bases, and 25 bases stayed unmatched. TCRdb independently ran MiXCR on the 5' RACE reads; one entry per CDR3 protein. The data contain a few hundred thousand distinct CDR3 sequences, about 11% of them singletons. The study's findings and limits: A motif of roughly eight highly homologous TCR beta variants was seen as apparently characteristic of ankylosing spondylitis blood. Matched ankylosing spondylitis synovial fluid reportedly contained a significantly enriched population of disease-linked clones.

The source of this sequence is a male donor with ankylosing spondylitis or in good health (not recorded which). The sample taken for sequencing was blood, either unsorted or a sorted T cell fraction (not recorded which). This rearrangement joins TRBV20-1 to TRBJ2-1, with 10 bases that match TRBD2. This CDR3 reads CSARALKVGLAYLGSWEQFF. CDR3 DNA sequence: TGCAGTGCTAGAGCTCTAAAGGTGGGACTAGCGTATCTTGGTTCGTGGGAGCAGTTCTTC.